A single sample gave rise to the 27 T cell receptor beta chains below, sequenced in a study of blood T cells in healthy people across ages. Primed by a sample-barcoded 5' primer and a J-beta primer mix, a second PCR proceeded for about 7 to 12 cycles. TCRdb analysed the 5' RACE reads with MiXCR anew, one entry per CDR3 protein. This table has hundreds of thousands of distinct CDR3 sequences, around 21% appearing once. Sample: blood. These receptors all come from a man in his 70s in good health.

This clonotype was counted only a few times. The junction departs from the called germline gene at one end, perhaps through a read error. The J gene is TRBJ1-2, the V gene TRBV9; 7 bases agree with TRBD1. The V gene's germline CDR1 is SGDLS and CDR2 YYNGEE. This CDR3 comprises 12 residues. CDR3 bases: TGTGCCAGCAGCCCTCCAGGGGGTGGCTGCACCTTC. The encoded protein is CASSPPGGGCTF.

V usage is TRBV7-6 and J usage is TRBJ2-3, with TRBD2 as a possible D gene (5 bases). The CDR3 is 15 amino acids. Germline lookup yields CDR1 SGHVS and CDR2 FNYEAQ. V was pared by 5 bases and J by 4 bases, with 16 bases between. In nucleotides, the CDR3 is TGTGCCAGCAGCCCTAGACCGCTGAGGGCAGATACGCAGTATTTT. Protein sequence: CASSPRPLRADTQYF.

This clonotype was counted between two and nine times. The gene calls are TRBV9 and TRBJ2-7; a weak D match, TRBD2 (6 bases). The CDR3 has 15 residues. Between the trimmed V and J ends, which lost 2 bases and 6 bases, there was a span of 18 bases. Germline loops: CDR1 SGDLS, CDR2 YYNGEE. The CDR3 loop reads CASSVRTGTPFEQYF. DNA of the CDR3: TGTGCCAGCAGCGTGAGAACCGGGACTCCCTTCGAGCAGTACTTC.

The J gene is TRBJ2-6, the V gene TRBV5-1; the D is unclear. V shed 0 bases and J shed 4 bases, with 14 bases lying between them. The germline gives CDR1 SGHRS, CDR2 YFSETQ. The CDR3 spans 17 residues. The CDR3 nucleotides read TGCGCCAGCAGCTTGGCCGGTGGCCCTGAGGGGGCCAACGTCCTGACTTTC. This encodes CASSLAGGPEGANVLTF.

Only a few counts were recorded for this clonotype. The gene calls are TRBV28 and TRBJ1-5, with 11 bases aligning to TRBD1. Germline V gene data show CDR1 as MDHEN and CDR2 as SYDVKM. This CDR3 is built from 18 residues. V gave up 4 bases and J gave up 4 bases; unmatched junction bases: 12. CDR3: CASSSYGQGARGNQPQHF. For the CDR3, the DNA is TGTGCCAGCAGTTCCTACGGACAGGGGGCGCGTGGGAATCAGCCCCAGCATTTT.

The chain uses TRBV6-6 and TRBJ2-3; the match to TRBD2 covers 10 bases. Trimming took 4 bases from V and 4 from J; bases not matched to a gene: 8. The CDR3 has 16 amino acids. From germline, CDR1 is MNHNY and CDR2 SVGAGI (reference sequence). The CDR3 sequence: CASSSASGSWADTQYF. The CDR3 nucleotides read TGTGCCAGCAGTTCCGCTAGCGGGAGTTGGGCAGATACGCAGTATTTT.

The CDR3 sequence is CASSTGGGYTF. The CDR3 DNA sequence: TGTGCCAGCAGCACCGGGGGAGGCTACACCTTC. The gene calls are TRBV6-2 or TRBV6-3 and TRBJ1-2; tentative D call: TRBD1 (5 bases). Germline CDR1 MNHEY, CDR2 SVGEGT. V lost 6 bases, J lost 8 bases, and 10 bases lay in between. The CDR3 has 11 amino acids.

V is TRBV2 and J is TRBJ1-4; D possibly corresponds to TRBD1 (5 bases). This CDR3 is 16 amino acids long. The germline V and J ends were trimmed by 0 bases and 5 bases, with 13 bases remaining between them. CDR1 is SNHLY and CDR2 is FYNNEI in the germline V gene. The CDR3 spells CASSEALGAANEKLFF. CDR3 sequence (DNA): TGTGCCAGCAGTGAAGCGCTCGGGGCGGCCAATGAAAAACTGTTTTTT.

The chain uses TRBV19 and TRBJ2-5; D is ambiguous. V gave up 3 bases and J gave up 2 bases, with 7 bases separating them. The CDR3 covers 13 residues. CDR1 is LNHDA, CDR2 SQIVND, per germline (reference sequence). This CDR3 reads CASSISAQETQYF. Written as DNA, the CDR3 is TGTGCCAGTAGTATTTCAGCACAAGAGACCCAGTACTTC.

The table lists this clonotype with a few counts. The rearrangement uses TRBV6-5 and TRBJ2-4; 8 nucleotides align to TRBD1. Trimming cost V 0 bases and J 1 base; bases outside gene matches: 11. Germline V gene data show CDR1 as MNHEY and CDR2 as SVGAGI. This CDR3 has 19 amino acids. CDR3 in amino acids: CASSYSINGQGRAKNIQYF. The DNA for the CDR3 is TGTGCCAGCAGTTACTCGATTAACGGACAGGGCCGCGCCAAAAACATTCAGTACTTC.

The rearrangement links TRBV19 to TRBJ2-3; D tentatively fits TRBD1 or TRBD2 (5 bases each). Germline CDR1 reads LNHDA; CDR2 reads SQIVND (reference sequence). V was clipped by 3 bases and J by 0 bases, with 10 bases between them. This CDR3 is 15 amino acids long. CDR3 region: CASSIRDPSTDTQYF. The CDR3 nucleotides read TGTGCCAGTAGTATTCGGGACCCTAGCACAGATACGCAGTATTTT.

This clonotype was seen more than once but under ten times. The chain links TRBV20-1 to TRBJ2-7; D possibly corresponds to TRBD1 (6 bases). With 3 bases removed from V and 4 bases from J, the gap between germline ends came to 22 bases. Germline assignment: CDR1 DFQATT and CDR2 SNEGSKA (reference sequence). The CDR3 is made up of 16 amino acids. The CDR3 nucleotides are TGCAGTGCTAGCAACAAAGGGACACTCTCTTCTTACGAGCAGTACTTC. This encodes CSASNKGTLSSYEQYF.

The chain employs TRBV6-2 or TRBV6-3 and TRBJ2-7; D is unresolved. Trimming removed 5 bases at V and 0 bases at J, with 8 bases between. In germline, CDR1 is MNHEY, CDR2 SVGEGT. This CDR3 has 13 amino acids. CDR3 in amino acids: CASSVQNSYEQYF. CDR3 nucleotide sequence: TGTGCCAGCAGTGTCCAAAACTCCTACGAGCAGTACTTC.

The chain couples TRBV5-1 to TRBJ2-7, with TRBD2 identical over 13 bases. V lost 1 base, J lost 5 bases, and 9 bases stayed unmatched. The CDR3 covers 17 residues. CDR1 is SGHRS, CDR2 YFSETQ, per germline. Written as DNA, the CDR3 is TGCGCCAGCAGCTTGATGCCTGGACTAGCGGGAGCCCACGAGCAGTACTTC. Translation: CASSLMPGLAGAHEQYF.

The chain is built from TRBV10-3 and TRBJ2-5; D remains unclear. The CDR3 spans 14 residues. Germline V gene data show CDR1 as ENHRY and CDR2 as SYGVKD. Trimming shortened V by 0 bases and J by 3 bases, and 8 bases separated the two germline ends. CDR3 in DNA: TGTGCCATCAGTGAGTCTCAGTACGAAGAGACCCAGTACTTC. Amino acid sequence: CAISESQYEETQYF.

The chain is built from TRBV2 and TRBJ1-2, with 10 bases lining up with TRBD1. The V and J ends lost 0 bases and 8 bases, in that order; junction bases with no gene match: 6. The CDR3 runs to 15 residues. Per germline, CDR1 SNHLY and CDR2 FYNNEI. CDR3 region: CASSEAGTGVRGYTF. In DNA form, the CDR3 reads TGTGCCAGCAGTGAAGCCGGGACAGGGGTACGAGGCTACACCTTC.

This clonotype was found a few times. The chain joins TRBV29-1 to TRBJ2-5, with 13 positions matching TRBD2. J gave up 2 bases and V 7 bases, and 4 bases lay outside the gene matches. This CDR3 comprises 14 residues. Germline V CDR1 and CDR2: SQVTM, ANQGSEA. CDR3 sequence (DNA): TGCAGCGGAAGACTAGCGGGAGGTCAAGAGACCCAGTACTTC. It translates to CSGRLAGGQETQYF. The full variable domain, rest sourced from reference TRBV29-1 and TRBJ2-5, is SAVISQKPSRDICQRGTSLTIQCQVDSQVTMMFWYRQQPGQSLTLIATANQGSEATYESGFVIDKFPISRPNLTFSTLTVSNMSPEDSSIYLCSGRLAGGQETQYFGPGTRLLVL.

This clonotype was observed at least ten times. The CDR3 nucleotides read TGTGCCAGCAGTACGGCAGGGGGTATCACCGGGGAGCTGTTTTTT. Translation: CASSTAGGITGELFF. The chain links TRBV27 to TRBJ2-2, with 7 bases aligning to TRBD1. CDR1 MNHEY and CDR2 SMNVEV come from the germline V gene (reference sequence). The CDR3 extends over 15 amino acids. V lost 5 bases, J lost 4 bases, and 7 bases stayed unmatched.

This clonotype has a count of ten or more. Written as DNA, the CDR3 is TGTGCCACCCAGCCGCGGCGTGATTCCTACAATGAGCAGTTCTTC. Encoded protein: CATQPRRDSYNEQFF. The gene calls are TRBV7-9 and TRBJ2-1, with unresolved D. Deletions cut 10 bases from V and 1 base from J, with 17 bases between. This CDR3 contains 15 residues. Germline loops: CDR1 SEHNR, CDR2 FQNEAQ (reference sequence).

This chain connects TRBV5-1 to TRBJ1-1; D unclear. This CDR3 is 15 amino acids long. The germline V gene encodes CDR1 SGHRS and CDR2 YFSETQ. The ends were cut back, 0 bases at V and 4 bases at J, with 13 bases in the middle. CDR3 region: CASSLGPKGGTEAFF. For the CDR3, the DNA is TGCGCCAGCAGCTTGGGGCCTAAAGGTGGCACTGAAGCTTTCTTT.

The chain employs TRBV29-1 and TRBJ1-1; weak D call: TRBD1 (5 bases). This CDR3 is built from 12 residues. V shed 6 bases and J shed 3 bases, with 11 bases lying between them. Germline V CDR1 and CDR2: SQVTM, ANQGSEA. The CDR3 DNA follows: TGCAGCGTGGGGCGGAGGGACACTGAAGCTTTCTTT. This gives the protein CSVGRRDTEAFF.

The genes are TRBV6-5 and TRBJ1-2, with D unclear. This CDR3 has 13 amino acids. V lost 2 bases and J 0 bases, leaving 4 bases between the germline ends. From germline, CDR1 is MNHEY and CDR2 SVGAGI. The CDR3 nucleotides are TGTGCCAGCAGTTACCGATCTAACTATGGCTACACCTTC. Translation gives CASSYRSNYGYTF.

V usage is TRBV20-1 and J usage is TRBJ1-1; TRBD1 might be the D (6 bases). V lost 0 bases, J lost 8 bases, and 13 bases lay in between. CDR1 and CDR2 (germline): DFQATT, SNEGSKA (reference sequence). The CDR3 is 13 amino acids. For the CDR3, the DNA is TGCAGTGCTAGAGATCATGGGGGCAGGGAAGCTTTCTTT. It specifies CSARDHGGREAFF.

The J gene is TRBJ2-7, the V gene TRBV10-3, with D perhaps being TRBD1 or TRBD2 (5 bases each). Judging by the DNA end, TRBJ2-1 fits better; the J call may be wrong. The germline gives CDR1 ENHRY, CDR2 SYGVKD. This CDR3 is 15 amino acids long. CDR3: CAISESKGTTNEQFF. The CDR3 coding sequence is TGTGCCATCAGTGAGTCGAAAGGGACCACTAATGAGCAGTTCTTC.

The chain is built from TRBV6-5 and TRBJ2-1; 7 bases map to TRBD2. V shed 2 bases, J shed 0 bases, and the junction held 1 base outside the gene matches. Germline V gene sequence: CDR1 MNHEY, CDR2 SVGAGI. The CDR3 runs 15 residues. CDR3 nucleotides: TGTGCCAGCAGTTACGCTAGCGGCTCCTACAATGAGCAGTTCTTC. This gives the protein CASSYASGSYNEQFF.

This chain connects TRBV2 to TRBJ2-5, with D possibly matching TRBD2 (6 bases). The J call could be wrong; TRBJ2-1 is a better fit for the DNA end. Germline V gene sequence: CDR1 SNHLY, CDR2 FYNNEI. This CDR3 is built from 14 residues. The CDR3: CASSDGSRYNEQFF. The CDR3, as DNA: TGTGCCAGCAGTGACGGGAGTAGGTACAATGAGCAGTTCTTC.

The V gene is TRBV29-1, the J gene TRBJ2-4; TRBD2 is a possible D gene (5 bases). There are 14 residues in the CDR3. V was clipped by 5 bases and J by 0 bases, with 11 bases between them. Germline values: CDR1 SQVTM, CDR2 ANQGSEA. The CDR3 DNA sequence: TGCAGCGTTCTTGTTAGCGAAGCCAAAAACATTCAGTACTTC. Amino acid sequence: CSVLVSEAKNIQYF. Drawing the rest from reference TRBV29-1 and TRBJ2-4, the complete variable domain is SAVISQKPSRDICQRGTSLTIQCQVDSQVTMMFWYRQQPGQSLTLIATANQGSEATYESGFVIDKFPISRPNLTFSTLTVSNMSPEDSSIYLCSVLVSEAKNIQYFGAGTRLSVL.